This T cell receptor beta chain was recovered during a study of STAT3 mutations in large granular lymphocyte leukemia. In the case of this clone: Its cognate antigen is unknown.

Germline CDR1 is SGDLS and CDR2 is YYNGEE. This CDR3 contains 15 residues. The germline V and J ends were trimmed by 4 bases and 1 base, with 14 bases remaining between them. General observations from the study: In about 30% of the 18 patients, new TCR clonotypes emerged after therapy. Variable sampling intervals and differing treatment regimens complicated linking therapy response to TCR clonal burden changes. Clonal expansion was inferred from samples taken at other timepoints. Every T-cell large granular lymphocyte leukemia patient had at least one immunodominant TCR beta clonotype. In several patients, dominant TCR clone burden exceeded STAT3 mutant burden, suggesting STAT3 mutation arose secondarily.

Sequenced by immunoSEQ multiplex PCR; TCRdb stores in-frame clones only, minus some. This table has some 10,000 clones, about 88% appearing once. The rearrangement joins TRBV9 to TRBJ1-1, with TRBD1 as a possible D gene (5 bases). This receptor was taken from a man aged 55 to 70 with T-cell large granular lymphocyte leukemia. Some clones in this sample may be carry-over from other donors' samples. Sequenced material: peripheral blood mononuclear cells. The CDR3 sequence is CASSPGTLGNTEAFF. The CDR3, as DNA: TGTGCCAGCAGCCCCGGGACCCTCGGGAACACTGAAGCTTTCTTT.